This T cell receptor beta chain was recorded in a study of T cell changes during pregnancy in multiple sclerosis (dated by TCRdb to the late 2010s). About the full investigation: The study examined how the T cell repertoire changed over the course of pregnancy in women with multiple sclerosis.

V is pruned by 0 bases and J by 0 bases, leaving 5 bases of the junction without a gene match. The CDR3, cysteine through phenylalanine, is 18 amino acids long. Only the CDR3 portion is preserved as DNA: 54 bases, with reading frame beginning at the first base. The germline V gene supplies CDR1 SGHDT and CDR2 YYEEEE. On this clone itself: The antigen this receptor binds is unknown. No per-base quality is available; no much larger clone lies one base away.

Library preparation was by the immunoSEQ multiplex PCR assay. Held by TCRdb, this immuneACCESS table contains in-frame sequences only and omits some clones. Under half of the omission traces to an unresolved V gene where checked; the cause of the rest is unknown. The sample table shows tens of thousands of clones, and roughly nine tenths are seen once. The ten top clones hold more than 1.5% of the sample. This sequence uses TRBV5-6 and TRBJ2-6; 8 central nucleotides agree with TRBD1. This clonotype was obtained from a female donor in good health, enrolled as a control in a pregnancy study. The specimen was peripheral blood, collected after pregnancy. The sequenced DNA is TGTGCCAGCAGCTTGGTGGCAGGGGGCTTCTCTGGGGCCAACGTCCTGACTTTC. This gives the protein CASSLVAGGFSGANVLTF.